These T cell receptor beta chains were read from a single sample in a study of neurological immune-mediated disorders. TCRdb recomputed calls from the 5' RACE reads with MiXCR, one row per CDR3 protein. The sample has around 38,000 distinct CDR3 sequences; about 14% are singletons. The specimen sequenced was CD4+ T cells from blood. These receptors originate from a woman aged 60-70 years with HTLV-1-associated myelopathy (HAM/TSP). CDR3s include the opening cysteine and the closing phenylalanine or tryptophan. Fields, in order: D gene, V gene, clone size, J gene, CDR3 DNA, CDR3 protein. D genes are given only for firm matches. The listing skips clone size in some rows; elsewhere it reads once, few, many or a size class.

>TRBD1|TRBV5-1|.|TRBJ2-7
TGCGCCAGCAGCTCCGGGACAGCTCCTTACGAGCAGTACTTC
CASSSGTAPYEQYF
>.|TRBV19|many|TRBJ2-7
TGTGCCAGTAAGGGATGGGACTCCTACGAGCAGTACTTC
CASKGWDSYEQYF
>.|TRBV6-1|many|TRBJ1-5
TGTGCCAGCAGTGATGGCGGGGGGGTCTGGCAGCCCCAGCATTTT
CASSDGGGVWQPQHF
>TRBD1|TRBV5-1|few|TRBJ1-1
TGCGCCAGCGGACAGGGGAACACTGAAGCTTTCTTT
CASGQGNTEAFF
>TRBD1|TRBV3-1|many|TRBJ2-7
TGTGCCAGCAGCCAAGCCGGACAGGTACCCTACGAGCAGTACTTC
CASSQAGQVPYEQYF
>.|TRBV12-2|many|TRBJ2-1
TGTGCAAGTAGAACGAATTCCAGGTTCTCGGTCTACAATGAGCAGTTCTTC
CASRTNSRFSVYNEQFF
>.|TRBV5-1|many|TRBJ2-6
TGCGCCAGCAGCTTGAGTGGCTCTGGGGCCAACGTCCTGACTTTC
CASSLSGSGANVLTF
>.|TRBV20-1|many|TRBJ2-3
TGCAGTGCTAGGCCCCGGGACTGGAGCACAGATACGCAGTATTTT
CSARPRDWSTDTQYF
>.|TRBV10-3|many|TRBJ1-2
TGTGCCATCAGTCCCGGGACTACTTATGGCTACACCTTC
CAISPGTTYGYTF
>.|TRBV19|many|TRBJ1-1
TGTGCCAGCAATGGGTTGGGGGGGATGAACACTGAAGCTTTCTTT
CASNGLGGMNTEAFF
>.|TRBV20-1|many|TRBJ1-2
TGCAGTGCTAGAGATAGCGATAACTATGGCTACACCTTC
CSARDSDNYGYTF
>TRBD1|TRBV25-1|many|TRBJ2-7
TGTGCCAGCAGGGGGACAGGGGCCTACGAGCAGTACTTC
CASRGTGAYEQYF
>.|TRBV7-2|many|TRBJ2-1
TGTGCCAGCAGCTTAGCCTATGGGTTCGATGAGCAGTTCTTC
CASSLAYGFDEQFF
>.|TRBV21-1|few|TRBJ2-1
TGTGCCAGCAGCAAACCATCTGACCGACAGGCTTGCAATGAGCAGTTCTTC
CASSKPSDRQACNEQFF
>TRBD1|TRBV5-1|many|TRBJ1-1
TGCGCCAGCAGCTTGACACCGGGACAGGCGAACACTGAAGCTTTCTTT
CASSLTPGQANTEAFF
>.|TRBV20-1|many|TRBJ2-5
TGCAGTCTAGCGCTACGTCAAGAGACCCAGTACTTC
CSLALRQETQYF
>.|TRBV12-3/TRBV12-4|many|TRBJ1-5
TGTGCCAGCAGAGCGACAGTAAATCAGCCCCAGCATTTT
CASRATVNQPQHF
>.|TRBV7-8|many|TRBJ1-1
TGTGCCAGCTCCCCGGGACGGACTCCAAACACTGAAGCTTTCTTT
CASSPGRTPNTEAFF
>TRBD1|TRBV6-5|many|TRBJ2-1
TGTGCCAGCATGAGGGGGCTCTACAATGAGCAGTTCTTC
CASMRGLYNEQFF
>TRBD2|TRBV20-1|.|TRBJ2-7
TGCAGTGCTAGAGGGGGACTAGCGGCTTCCTACGAGCAGTACTTC
CSARGGLAASYEQYF
>.|TRBV5-6|many|TRBJ2-7
TGTGCCAGCAGCTTGGGGTTTGGGTACTCCTACGAGCAGTACTTC
CASSLGFGYSYEQYF
>TRBD2|TRBV6-5|many|TRBJ2-3
TGTGCCAGCGCAAGGACTAGCGGGGGTAGCACAGATACGCAGTATTTT
CASARTSGGSTDTQYF
>TRBD1|TRBV5-5|many|TRBJ2-5
TGTGCCAGCAGCGGGACAGATTCACATGAGACCCAGTACTTC
CASSGTDSHETQYF
>.|TRBV10-3|many|TRBJ1-5
TGTGCCATCAGTGAGGGGGATCAGCCCCAGCATTTT
CAISEGDQPQHF
>TRBD2|TRBV15|many|TRBJ2-3
TGTGCCACCAGCAGAGTCGGAAGCGGGGGGTACACAGATACGCAGTATTTT
CATSRVGSGGYTDTQYF
>.|TRBV5-4|few|TRBJ2-5
TGTGCCAGCAGCTTGTCAGGAGGCCAAGAGACCCAGTACTTC
CASSLSGGQETQYF
>.|TRBV20-1|many|TRBJ2-1
TGCAGTGCTATGCGGGGACCGTCCTACAATGAGCAGTTCTTC
CSAMRGPSYNEQFF
>TRBD2|TRBV7-8|many|TRBJ2-3
TGTGCCAGCTGCCTACTAGCGGGGCACACAGATACGCAGTATTTT
CASCLLAGHTDTQYF
>.|TRBV4-1|many|TRBJ2-1
TGCGCCAGCAGCCAAAGTGACAGGACCTACAATGAGCAGTTCTTC
CASSQSDRTYNEQFF
>TRBD1|TRBV20-1|many|TRBJ1-2
TGCAGTGCTTCAGGGGGTTCAGTGGGTGGCTACACCTTC
CSASGGSVGGYTF
>.|TRBV7-2|many|TRBJ1-3
TGTGCCAGCAGCCCTTTCGGCGGAGGAAACACCATATATTTT
CASSPFGGGNTIYF
>TRBD1|TRBV4-1|.|TRBJ2-7
TGCGCCAGCAACCCTTATCCTCGACAGGGAGAAAACGAGCAGTACTTC
CASNPYPRQGENEQYF
>.|TRBV27|many|TRBJ1-2
TGTGCCAGCAGTACAATACGGGGGTCTGGATATGGCTACACCTTC
CASSTIRGSGYGYTF
>.|TRBV6-5|many|TRBJ1-2
TGTGCCAGCAGTTACTCGAGGACCGGGTATGGCTACACCTTC
CASSYSRTGYGYTF
>.|TRBV20-1|many|TRBJ1-4
TGCAGTGCTAGAGATTCGAGAGGGGGGGAATACGAAAAACTGTTTTTT
CSARDSRGGEYEKLFF
>TRBD2|TRBV20-1|.|TRBJ2-5
TGCAGTGCTAGGGGGACTAGCGGGGCCAAGACCCAGTACTTC
CSARGTSGAKTQYF
>.|TRBV20-1|.|TRBJ1-2
TGCGGTTCTGGATTGCCTAAATATGGCTACACCTTC
CGSGLPKYGYTF
>TRBD2|TRBV5-8|many|TRBJ2-1
TGTGCCAGCAGCTTTAGGCTAGCGGGGTACAATGAGCAGTTCTTC
CASSFRLAGYNEQFF
>.|TRBV25-1|many|TRBJ1-1
TGTGCCAGCAGTTCCCCGGAGCCGGGAGCCCGTTTGGGGGACACTGAAGCTTTCTTT
CASSSPEPGARLGDTEAFF
>.|TRBV28|many|TRBJ2-4
TGTGCCAGCAGTTTGAGCGGTGAGGGCGGAAACATTCAGTACTTC
CASSLSGEGGNIQYF
>.|TRBV20-1|many|TRBJ1-6
TGCAGTGCTAGAGAACCCTGGGGAGGGCTCTCCTATAATTCACCCCTCCACTTT
CSAREPWGGLSYNSPLHF
>.|TRBV20-1|.|TRBJ1-2
TGCAGTGCTAGAGACCCGGGGGACGTCTATGGCTACACCTTC
CSARDPGDVYGYTF
>.|TRBV7-2|many|TRBJ2-3
TGTGCCAGCAGCCCGGGACCCCACACAGATACGCAGTATTTT
CASSPGPHTDTQYF
>.|TRBV18|many|TRBJ2-7
TGTGCCAGCTCACGGCTCAGCTACGAGCAGTACTTC
CASSRLSYEQYF
>.|TRBV14|once|TRBJ2-1
TGTGCCAGCAGCCAAGGTGCGACTACTATCAATGAGCAGTTCTTC
CASSQGATTINEQFF
>.|TRBV27|many|TRBJ2-7
TGTGCCAGCAGTTTGAACCGACCCCGGGGAGGCAACGAGCAGTACTTC
CASSLNRPRGGNEQYF
>.|TRBV7-2|many|TRBJ2-1
TGTGCCAGCAGCTTAGGGATTTCGGGGGTTTCCTACAATGAGCAGTTCTTC
CASSLGISGVSYNEQFF
>.|TRBV5-1|.|TRBJ2-2
TGCGCCAGCAGGGCCATAGCCTCGAACACCGGGGAGCTGTTTTTT
CASRAIASNTGELFF